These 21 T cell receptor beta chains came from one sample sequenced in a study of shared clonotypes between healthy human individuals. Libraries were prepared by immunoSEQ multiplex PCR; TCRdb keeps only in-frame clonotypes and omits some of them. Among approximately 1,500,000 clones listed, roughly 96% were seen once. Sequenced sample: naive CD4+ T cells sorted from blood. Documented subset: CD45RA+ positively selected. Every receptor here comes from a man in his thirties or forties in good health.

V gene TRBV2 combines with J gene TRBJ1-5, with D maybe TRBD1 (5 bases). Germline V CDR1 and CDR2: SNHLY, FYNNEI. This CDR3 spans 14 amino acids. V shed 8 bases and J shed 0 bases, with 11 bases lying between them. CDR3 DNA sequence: TGTGCCAGCCAGACAGAGTATAGCAATCAGCCCCAGCATTTT. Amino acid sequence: CASQTEYSNQPQHF.

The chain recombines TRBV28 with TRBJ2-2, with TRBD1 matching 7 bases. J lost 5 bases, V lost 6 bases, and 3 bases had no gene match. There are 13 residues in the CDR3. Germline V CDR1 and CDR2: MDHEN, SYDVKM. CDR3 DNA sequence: TGTGCCAGCAGGACAGGGTGGACCGGGGAGCTGTTTTTT. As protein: CASRTGWTGELFF.

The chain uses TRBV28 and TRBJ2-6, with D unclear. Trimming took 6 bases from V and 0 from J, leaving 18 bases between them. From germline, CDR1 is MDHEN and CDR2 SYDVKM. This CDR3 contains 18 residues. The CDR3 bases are TGTGCCAGCAGCCAGCCGATCAGGTCGGTCTCTGGGGCCAACGTCCTGACTTTC. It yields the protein CASSQPIRSVSGANVLTF.

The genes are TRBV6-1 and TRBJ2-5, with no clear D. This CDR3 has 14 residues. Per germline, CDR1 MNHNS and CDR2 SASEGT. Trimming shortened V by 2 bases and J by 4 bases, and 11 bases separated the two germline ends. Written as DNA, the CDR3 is TGTGCCAGCAGTGAATATAGGCAGCTAGAGACCCAGTACTTC. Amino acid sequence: CASSEYRQLETQYF.

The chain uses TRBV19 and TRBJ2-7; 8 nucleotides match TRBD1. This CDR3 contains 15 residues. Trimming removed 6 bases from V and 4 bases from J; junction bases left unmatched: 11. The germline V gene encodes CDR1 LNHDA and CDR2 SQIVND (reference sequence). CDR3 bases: TGTGCCAGTAGACCCGGACAGGGCCGCGGGTACGAGCAGTACTTC. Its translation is CASRPGQGRGYEQYF.

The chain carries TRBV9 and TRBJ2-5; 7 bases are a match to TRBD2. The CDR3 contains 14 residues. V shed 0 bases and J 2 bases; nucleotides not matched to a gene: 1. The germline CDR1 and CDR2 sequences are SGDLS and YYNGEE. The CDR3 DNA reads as TGTGCCAGCAGCGTAGGGCGGGAGCAAGAGACCCAGTACTTC. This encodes CASSVGREQETQYF.

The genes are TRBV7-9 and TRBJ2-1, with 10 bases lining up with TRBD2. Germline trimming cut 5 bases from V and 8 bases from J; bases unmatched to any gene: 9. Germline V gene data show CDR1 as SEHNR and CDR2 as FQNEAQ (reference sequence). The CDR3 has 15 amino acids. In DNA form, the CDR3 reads TGTGCCAGCAGCCCACGAGGACTAGCGGTCCATGAGCAGTTCTTC. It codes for CASSPRGLAVHEQFF.

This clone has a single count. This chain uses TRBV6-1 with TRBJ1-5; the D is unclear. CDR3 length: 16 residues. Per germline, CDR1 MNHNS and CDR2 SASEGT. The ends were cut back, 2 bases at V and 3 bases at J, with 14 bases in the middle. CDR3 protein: CASSETIGRVNQPQHF. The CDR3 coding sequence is TGTGCCAGCAGTGAAACGATAGGGAGAGTCAATCAGCCCCAGCATTTT.

The CDR3 protein is CSVETPGQGAEKLFF. The CDR3 DNA is TGCAGCGTTGAGACCCCGGGACAGGGGGCGGAAAAACTGTTTTTT. J is TRBJ1-4 and V is TRBV29-1; 12 bases line up with TRBD1. This CDR3 spans 15 amino acids. Germline lookup yields CDR1 SQVTM and CDR2 ANQGSEA. Germline trimming cut 3 bases from V and 8 bases from J; bases unmatched to any gene: 7.

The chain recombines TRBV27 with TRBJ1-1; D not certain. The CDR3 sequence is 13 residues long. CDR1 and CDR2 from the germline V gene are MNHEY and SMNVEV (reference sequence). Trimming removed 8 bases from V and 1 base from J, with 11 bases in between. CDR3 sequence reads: CASGHPPNTEAFF. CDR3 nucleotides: TGTGCCAGCGGCCACCCACCGAACACTGAAGCTTTCTTT.

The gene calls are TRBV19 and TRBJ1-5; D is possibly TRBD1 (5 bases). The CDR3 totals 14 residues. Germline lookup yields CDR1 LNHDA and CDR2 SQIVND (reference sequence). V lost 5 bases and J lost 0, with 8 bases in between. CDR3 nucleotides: TGTGCCAGTAGTGGGGGGGATAGCAATCAGCCCCAGCATTTT. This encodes CASSGGDSNQPQHF. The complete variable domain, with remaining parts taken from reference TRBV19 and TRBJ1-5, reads DGGITQSPKYLFRKEGQNVTLSCEQNLNHDAMYWYRQDPGQGLRLIYYSQIVNDFQKGDIAEGYSVSREKKESFPLTVTSAQKNPTAFYLCASSGGDSNQPQHFGDGTRLSIL.

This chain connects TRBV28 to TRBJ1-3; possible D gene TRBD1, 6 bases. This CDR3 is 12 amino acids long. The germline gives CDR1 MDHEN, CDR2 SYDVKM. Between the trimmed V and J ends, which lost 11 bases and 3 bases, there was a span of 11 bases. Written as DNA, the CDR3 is TGTGCCGGAGGGGGAGGTGGAAACACCATATATTTT. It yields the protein CAGGGGGNTIYF.

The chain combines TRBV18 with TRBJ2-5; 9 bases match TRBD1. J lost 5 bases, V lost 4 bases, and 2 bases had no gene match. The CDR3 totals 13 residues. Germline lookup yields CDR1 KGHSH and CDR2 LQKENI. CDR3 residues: CASSRDRVETQYF. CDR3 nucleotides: TGTGCCAGCTCACGGGACAGGGTCGAGACCCAGTACTTC.

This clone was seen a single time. The CDR3 DNA sequence: TGTGCCAGCAGTCAACAGGGGCCCGGGGAGCTGTTTTTT. Its translation is CASSQQGPGELFF. The rearrangement joins TRBV13 to TRBJ2-2, with TRBD1 identical over 7 bases. Losses at the gene ends were 6 bases for V and 6 bases for J; bases not matched to a gene: 4. In germline, CDR1 is PRHDT, CDR2 FYEKMQ (reference sequence). This CDR3 is built from 13 residues.

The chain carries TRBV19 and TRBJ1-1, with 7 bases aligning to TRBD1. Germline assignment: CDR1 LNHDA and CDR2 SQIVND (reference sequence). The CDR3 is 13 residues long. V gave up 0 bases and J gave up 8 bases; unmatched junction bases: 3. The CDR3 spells CASSIDGTAEAFF. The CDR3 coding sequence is TGTGCCAGTAGTATAGATGGGACAGCAGAAGCTTTCTTT.

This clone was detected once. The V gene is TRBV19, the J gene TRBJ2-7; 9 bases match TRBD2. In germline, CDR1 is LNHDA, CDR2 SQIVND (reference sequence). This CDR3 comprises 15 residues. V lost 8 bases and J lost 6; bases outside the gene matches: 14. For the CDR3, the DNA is TGTGCCAGTGGTCCGATAGCGGGAGACGACGGCGAGCAGTACTTC. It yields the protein CASGPIAGDDGEQYF.

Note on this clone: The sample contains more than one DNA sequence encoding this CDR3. CDR3 in DNA: TGTGCCAGCAGCCTCGACAGGGGGAACACTGAAGCTTTCTTT. Protein: CASSLDRGNTEAFF. J is TRBJ1-1 and V is TRBV7-2; 8 bases map to TRBD1. Trimming took 5 bases from V and 1 from J; bases not matched to a gene: 3. The length of the CDR3 is 14 residues. The germline gives CDR1 SGHTA, CDR2 FQGNSA.

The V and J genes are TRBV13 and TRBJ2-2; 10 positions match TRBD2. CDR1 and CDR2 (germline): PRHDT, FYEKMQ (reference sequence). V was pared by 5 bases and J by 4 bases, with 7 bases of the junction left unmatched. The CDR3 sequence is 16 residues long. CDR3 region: CASSPQLAGFTGELFF. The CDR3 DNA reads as TGTGCCAGCAGCCCACAACTAGCGGGATTCACCGGGGAGCTGTTTTTT.

This CDR3 reads CASSVDPRGPYEQYF. The CDR3 region has the DNA TGTGCCAGCAGCGTAGATCCCCGGGGGCCGTACGAGCAGTACTTC. The genes are TRBV9 and TRBJ2-7; tentatively, D is TRBD1 or TRBD2 (6 bases each). The ends were cut back, 0 bases at V and 4 bases at J, with 14 bases in the middle. The CDR3 totals 15 residues. The germline gives CDR1 SGDLS, CDR2 YYNGEE.

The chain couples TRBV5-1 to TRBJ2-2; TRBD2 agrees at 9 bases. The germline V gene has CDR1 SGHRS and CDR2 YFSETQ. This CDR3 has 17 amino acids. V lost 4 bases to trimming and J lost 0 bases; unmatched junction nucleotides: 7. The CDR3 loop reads CASSRLAGNSNTGELFF. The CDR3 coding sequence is TGCGCCAGCAGCCGGCTAGCGGGAAACTCGAACACCGGGGAGCTGTTTTTT. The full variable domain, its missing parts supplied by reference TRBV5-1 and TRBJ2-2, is KAGVTQTPRYLIKTRGQQVTLSCSPISGHRSVSWYQQTPGQGLQFLFEYFSETQRNKGNFPGRFSGRQFSNSRSEMNVSTLELGDSALYLCASSRLAGNSNTGELFFGEGSRLTVL.

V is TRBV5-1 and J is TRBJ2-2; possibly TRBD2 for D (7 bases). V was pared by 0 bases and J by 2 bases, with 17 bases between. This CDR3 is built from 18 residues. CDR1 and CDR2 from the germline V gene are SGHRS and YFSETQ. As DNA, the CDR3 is TGCGCCAGCAGCTTGGCCCAAGGGGGGGCCTTAAACACCGGGGAGCTGTTTTTT. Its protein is CASSLAQGGALNTGELFF.